The 30 T cell receptor beta chains in this list originate from one sample, sequenced in a study of blood T cell repertoires in COVID-19. Data came from immunoSEQ multiplex PCR; TCRdb stores just in-frame clones and leaves some out. The sample comprises just under 65,000 clones, roughly three quarters of which are singletons, and approximately 14% rests with the top ten. The sequenced sample consisted of peripheral blood. These receptors all come from a man aged 55 to 70 with COVID-19, enrolled during active disease.

The chain has TRBV9 and TRBJ2-5; TRBD2 aligns across 10 bases. Germline trimming cut 0 bases from V and 7 bases from J; bases unmatched to any gene: 6. This CDR3 contains 15 residues. Looked up from germline, CDR1 is SGDLS and CDR2 is YYNGEE. The CDR3, as DNA: TGTGCCAGCAGCGTAGGGACTAGCGGAGGAGGGACCCAGTACTTC. This encodes CASSVGTSGGGTQYF.

V usage is TRBV5-1 and J usage is TRBJ1-6; no definite D call. V was clipped by 0 bases and J by 3 bases, with 13 bases between them. Germline values: CDR1 SGHRS, CDR2 YFSETQ. The CDR3 is 17 residues long. The CDR3 nucleotides are TGCGCCAGCAGCTTGGAGGACTCAAGGAACTATAATTCACCCCTCCACTTT. This translates into CASSLEDSRNYNSPLHF.

The rearrangement joins TRBV7-3 to TRBJ2-1; perhaps TRBD2 as D (7 bases). Trimming shortened V by 5 bases and J by 10 bases, and 21 bases separated the two germline ends. This CDR3 is 15 amino acids long. Germline values: CDR1 SGHTA, CDR2 FQGTGA. CDR3 protein: CASSPPGGGLGEQFF. CDR3 DNA sequence: TGTGCCAGCAGCCCCCCTGGGGGGGGGCTAGGGGAGCAGTTCTTC.

In this sample, this clone turned up a few times. The chain combines TRBV9 with TRBJ1-2; D possibly corresponds to TRBD1 (5 bases). CDR1 and CDR2 (germline): SGDLS, YYNGEE. CDR3 length: 14 amino acids. The V and J ends lost 7 bases and 0 bases respectively, with 13 bases between them. Written as DNA, the CDR3 is TGTGCCAGCCAGGTGGGGCTTTCTAACTATGGCTACACCTTC. This codes for CASQVGLSNYGYTF. Variable domain in full (rest from reference TRBV9 and TRBJ1-2): DSGVTQTPKHLITATGQRVTLRCSPRSGDLSVYWYQQSLDQGLQFLIQYYNGEERAKGNILERFSAQQFPDLHSELNLSSLELGDSALYFCASQVGLSNYGYTFGSGTRLTVV.

The chain links TRBV15 to TRBJ2-7; 10 nucleotides line up with TRBD2. Looked up from germline, CDR1 is LNHNV and CDR2 is YYDKDF (reference sequence). J lost 6 bases, V lost 0 bases, and 5 bases had no gene match. The CDR3 runs to 15 residues. CDR3 protein: CATSRDILAGSEQYF. CDR3 nucleotides: TGTGCCACCAGCAGAGATATACTAGCGGGATCCGAGCAGTACTTC.

The V gene is TRBV5-1, the J gene TRBJ2-1; the match to TRBD2 covers 7 bases. Trimming took 3 bases from V and 7 from J; bases not matched to a gene: 13. From germline, CDR1 is SGHRS and CDR2 YFSETQ. CDR3 length equals 16 residues. CDR3 nucleotides: TGCGCCAGCAGCTATAACACCGGGACTACTCAAAATGAGCAGTTCTTC. Translated, it gives CASSYNTGTTQNEQFF.

This clone has only a few counts. The J gene is TRBJ2-5, the V gene TRBV6-5; 11 nucleotides agree with TRBD2. The CDR3 runs 15 residues. With 6 bases clipped from V and 4 bases from J, the junction kept 7 bases outside the gene matches. Germline V lookup: CDR1 MNHEY, CDR2 SVGAGI. As DNA, the CDR3 is TGTGCCAGCAGGGCTAGCGGGGGGCCCCCAGAGACCCAGTACTTC. Its translation is CASRASGGPPETQYF.

This rearrangement joins TRBV15 to TRBJ2-7, with a weak D call TRBD1 (6 bases). V shed 1 base and J shed 6 bases, with 10 bases lying between them. CDR1 and CDR2 (germline): LNHNV, YYDKDF (reference sequence). There are 13 residues in the CDR3. Here the CDR3 reads CATSRGQAGEQYF. The DNA of the CDR3 is TGTGCCACCAGCAGAGGACAGGCGGGCGAGCAGTACTTC. Combining the CDR3 with reference TRBV15 and TRBJ2-7 gives the whole variable domain DAMVIQNPRYQVTQFGKPVTLSCSQTLNHNVMYWYQQKSSQAPKLLFHYYDKDFNNEADTPDNFQSRRPNTSFCFLDIRSPGLGDTAMYLCATSRGQAGEQYFGPGTRLTVT.

The chain employs TRBV28 and TRBJ2-3, with D possibly being TRBD2 (5 bases). The ends were cut back, 7 bases at V and 8 bases at J, with 10 bases in the middle. The CDR3 totals 11 residues. The germline CDR1 and CDR2 sequences are MDHEN and SYDVKM. CDR3: CASTLRGTQYF. DNA for the CDR3: TGTGCCAGCACCCTCCGGGGTACGCAGTATTTT.

V and J are TRBV15 and TRBJ2-3; 9 bases fit TRBD2. The CDR3 spans 14 residues. The V and J ends lost 6 bases and 5 bases, in that order; junction bases with no gene match: 6. Germline values: CDR1 LNHNV, CDR2 YYDKDF (reference sequence). The DNA for the CDR3 is TGTGCCACCAGTCCGGGACTAGCACAAGATACGCAGTATTTT. It is translated as CATSPGLAQDTQYF.

The rearrangement uses TRBV6-5 and TRBJ1-2, with TRBD1 matching over 7 bases. V dropped 6 bases and J dropped 4; count of bases not matched to a gene: 2. Germline CDR1 reads MNHEY; CDR2 reads SVGAGI. The CDR3 is 12 amino acids. CDR3 DNA sequence: TGTGCCAGCAGGACAGGGTTCTATGGCTACACCTTC. Amino acids: CASRTGFYGYTF.

This chain uses TRBV5-1 with TRBJ2-5, with D tentatively TRBD1 (5 bases). Germline V CDR1 and CDR2: SGHRS, YFSETQ. CDR3 length: 15 residues. Trimming took 0 bases from V and 2 from J, leaving 11 bases between them. The CDR3 bases are TGCGCCAGCAGCTTGGCGAGACAGAAGCAAGAGACCCAGTACTTC. Protein: CASSLARQKQETQYF.

The rearrangement uses TRBV2 and TRBJ2-3; TRBD1 matches at 12 bases. V dropped 7 bases and J dropped 6; count of bases not matched to a gene: 8. The CDR3 is made up of 15 amino acids. The V gene's germline CDR1 is SNHLY and CDR2 FYNNEI. The CDR3 coding sequence is TGTGCCAGCAAAACCGGGACAGGGGGCGCGGATACGCAGTATTTT. It is translated as CASKTGTGGADTQYF.

The V and J genes are TRBV9 and TRBJ2-7; 11 nucleotides match TRBD1. The J segment lost 4 bases and the V segment lost 0 bases, leaving 3 bases of the junction unmatched. Germline lookup yields CDR1 SGDLS and CDR2 YYNGEE. The CDR3 has 15 amino acids. CDR3 nucleotide sequence: TGTGCCAGCAGCGTAGGGACAGGGGGCCATTACGAGCAGTACTTC. It encodes CASSVGTGGHYEQYF.

There are a few counts of this clone. This chain connects TRBV12-5 to TRBJ1-2, with D uncertain. Germline V gene data show CDR1 as LGHNT and CDR2 as FRNRAP. The CDR3 extends over 14 amino acids. Trimming shortened V by 6 bases and J by 2 bases, and 13 bases separated the two germline ends. CDR3 loop: CASGPGRGNYGYTF. CDR3 DNA: TGTGCTAGTGGCCCCGGGAGAGGGAACTATGGCTACACCTTC.

The chain employs TRBV18 and TRBJ1-4, with D possibly being TRBD1 (5 bases). V lost 3 bases and J 8 bases, leaving 22 bases between the germline ends. The CDR3 is 17 residues long. Germline V gene sequence: CDR1 KGHSH, CDR2 LQKENI. The CDR3 protein is CASSPKGPQNELEKLFF. CDR3 in DNA: TGTGCCAGCTCACCTAAGGGGCCACAGAATGAACTAGAAAAACTGTTTTTT.

This clone turned up a few times. The chain has TRBV7-9 and TRBJ2-1, with TRBD2 matching over 10 bases. CDR1 is SEHNR, CDR2 FQNEAQ, per germline (reference sequence). The CDR3 totals 16 residues. Trimming took 6 bases from V and 8 from J; bases not matched to a gene: 13. The CDR3: CASSSIAGGGKDEQFF. The CDR3 DNA reads TGTGCCAGCAGTTCCATAGCGGGAGGCGGGAAGGATGAGCAGTTCTTC. Supplemented by reference TRBV7-9 and TRBJ2-1, the full variable domain reads DTGVSQNPRHKITKRGQNVTFRCDPISEHNRLYWYRQTLGQGPEFLTYFQNEAQLEKSRLLSDRFSAERPKGSFSTLEIQRTEQGDSAMYLCASSSIAGGGKDEQFFGPGTRLTVL.

The V gene is TRBV6-5, the J gene TRBJ2-5; a possible D gene is TRBD2 (6 bases). The CDR3 consists of 15 residues. The V gene lost 6 bases and the J gene lost 1 base, with 15 bases spanning the gap. The germline V gene encodes CDR1 MNHEY and CDR2 SVGAGI. The CDR3 DNA is TGTGCCAGCAGCCCCACTGGGGACTCCCAAGAGACCCAGTACTTC. This sequence encodes CASSPTGDSQETQYF.

This clone was found a few times. The V gene is TRBV28, the J gene TRBJ1-2; D uncertain. Germline V gives CDR1 MDHEN, CDR2 SYDVKM. The V end lost 6 bases, the J end lost 4 bases, and 18 bases lay between the germline ends. There are 15 residues in the CDR3. The CDR3 bases are TGTGCCAGCAGCAGTCCTCCGGGTGGAAGCTATGGCTACACCTTC. Amino acids: CASSSPPGGSYGYTF.

The chain has TRBV2 and TRBJ2-5; the D gene is possibly TRBD2 (6 bases). V dropped 5 bases and J dropped 0 bases, with 10 bases sitting between them. Per the germline V gene, CDR1 is SNHLY and CDR2 is FYNNEI. The CDR3 is made up of 14 amino acids. This CDR3 is CASSRERDQETQYF. CDR3 DNA: TGTGCCAGCAGTCGAGAGCGGGACCAAGAGACCCAGTACTTC. Variable domain in full (rest from reference TRBV2 and TRBJ2-5): EPEVTQTPSHQVTQMGQEVILRCVPISNHLYFYWYRQILGQKVEFLVSFYNNEISEKSEIFDDQFSVERPDGSNFTLKIRSTKLEDSAMYFCASSRERDQETQYFGPGTRLLVL.

The rearrangement uses TRBV28 and TRBJ2-7; D possibly corresponds to TRBD2 (5 bases). This CDR3 contains 11 residues. Germline loops: CDR1 MDHEN, CDR2 SYDVKM. The germline V and J ends were trimmed by 2 bases and 7 bases, with 6 bases remaining between them. As DNA, the CDR3 is TGTGCCAGCAGTTTAAGGGAGGAGCAGTACTTC. Its translation: CASSLREEQYF.

V usage is TRBV19 and J usage is TRBJ1-1, with unresolved D. V lost 5 bases, J lost 3 bases, and 13 bases lay in between. Germline values: CDR1 LNHDA, CDR2 SQIVND (reference sequence). This CDR3 contains 14 residues. CDR3 residues: CASSVRGGDTEAFF. The CDR3 DNA reads TGTGCCAGTAGTGTCCGGGGTGGGGACACTGAAGCTTTCTTT.

V gene TRBV30 combines with J gene TRBJ1-3; D ambiguous. The ends were cut back, 7 bases at V and 4 bases at J, with 14 bases in the middle. Germline CDR1 and CDR2: GTSNPN and SVGIG (reference sequence). This CDR3 has 13 amino acids. In DNA, the CDR3 is TGTGCCTCCCTCTACCGTTCAGGAAACACCATATATTTT. It specifies CASLYRSGNTIYF.

The gene calls are TRBV19 and TRBJ2-2, with TRBD2 matching over 7 bases. CDR1 and CDR2 from the germline V gene are LNHDA and SQIVND (reference sequence). V was pared by 5 bases and J by 5 bases, with 17 bases of the junction left unmatched. This CDR3 comprises 18 residues. CDR3 sequence reads: CASSALYLSGGDTGELFF. The CDR3 region has the DNA TGTGCCAGTAGTGCCCTCTACCTATCGGGGGGAGATACCGGGGAGCTGTTTTTT.

The chain has TRBV4-2 and TRBJ2-7; 15 bases match TRBD2. Germline V gene sequence: CDR1 LGHNA, CDR2 YNFKEQ. CDR3 size: 17 residues. The V and J ends lost 2 bases and 6 bases, in that order; junction bases with no gene match: 8. CDR3 protein: CASSQSGTSGGRGEQYF. The CDR3 DNA is TGTGCCAGCAGCCAAAGTGGGACTAGCGGGGGGAGGGGCGAGCAGTACTTC.

J is TRBJ1-1 and V is TRBV9, with a weak D call TRBD1 (5 bases). Looked up from germline, CDR1 is SGDLS and CDR2 is YYNGEE. The CDR3 runs to 16 residues. Deletions cut 2 bases from V and 2 bases from J, with 16 bases between. The CDR3 here is CASSVTHRSSNTEAFF. In DNA, the CDR3 is TGTGCCAGCAGCGTGACGCACAGGAGTAGTAACACTGAAGCTTTCTTT.

This chain joins TRBV13 and TRBJ1-6; D is uncertain. The CDR3 extends over 16 amino acids. V was pared by 0 bases and J by 3 bases, with 9 bases between. Germline loops: CDR1 PRHDT, CDR2 FYEKMQ (reference sequence). This chain's CDR3 is CASSLGRNVYNSPLHF. The CDR3 DNA follows: TGTGCCAGCAGCTTAGGGCGGAATGTCTATAATTCACCCCTCCACTTT.

The table lists this clone with a count of one. The chain uses TRBV3-1 (or the pseudogene TRBV3-2) and TRBJ2-5; 15 nucleotides line up with TRBD2. In germline, CDR1 is LGHDT, CDR2 YNNKEL (reference sequence). This CDR3 comprises 18 residues. V was pared by 2 bases and J by 5 bases, with 9 bases of the junction left unmatched. DNA for the CDR3: TGTGCCAGCAGCCAATTCCGGACTAGCGGGGGGGCTGGGGAGACCCAGTACTTC. This codes for CASSQFRTSGGAGETQYF.

V usage is TRBV28 and J usage is TRBJ2-7; the match to TRBD1 covers 8 bases. Germline CDR1 MDHEN, CDR2 SYDVKM. The J segment lost 0 bases and the V segment lost 4 bases, leaving 14 bases of the junction unmatched. The CDR3 totals 18 residues. The CDR3 region is CASSSHMWTGLSSYEQYF. For the CDR3, the DNA is TGTGCCAGCAGTTCGCATATGTGGACAGGGCTGAGCTCCTACGAGCAGTACTTC.

The V gene is TRBV11-2, the J gene TRBJ2-7; 10 nucleotides align to TRBD2. CDR3 length: 15 amino acids. Germline loops: CDR1 SGHAT, CDR2 FQNNGV. The V segment lost 2 bases and the J segment 3 bases; nucleotides outside the gene matches: 4. CDR3 sequence reads: CASSLLAGVGYEQYF. As DNA, the CDR3 is TGTGCCAGCAGCTTACTAGCGGGGGTCGGCTACGAGCAGTACTTC.